This is a list of T cell receptor beta chains from one sample in a study of shared clonotypes between healthy human individuals. Sequenced by immunoSEQ multiplex PCR; TCRdb stores in-frame clones only, minus some. Of 2,500,000 or so clones in the sample, 80% to 95% were seen once. The material sequenced was naive CD4+ T cells from PBMCs. The receptors originated from a man younger than 35 in good health. Some clones in this sample may be carry-over from other donors' samples. CDR3s include the opening cysteine and the closing phenylalanine or tryptophan.

cdr3_aa j_call v_call
CASSWDTSSYEQYF TRBJ2-7 TRBV6-5
CASSERGLAGVETQYF TRBJ2-5 TRBV9
CASSVDVPGETQYF TRBJ2-5 TRBV9
CASSEGGQRYGYTF TRBJ1-2 TRBV5-8
CASSESGRANNEQFF TRBJ2-1 TRBV2
CASSQRRGETQYF TRBJ2-5 TRBV14
CASNKGGEQYF TRBJ2-7 TRBV2
CASSQDGGAGRKIQYF TRBJ2-4 TRBV4-2
CASTFGPETQYF TRBJ2-5 TRBV2
CASSVGRSSGNTIYF TRBJ1-3 TRBV9
CSARQGHGYTF TRBJ1-2 TRBV20-1
CASSLRSIDTQYF TRBJ2-3 TRBV7-3
CASRLAAKRNEQFF TRBJ2-1 TRBV6-5
CASSVAAQETQYF TRBJ2-5 TRBV9
CASSFSPRLDISTDTQYF TRBJ2-3 TRBV5-1
CASSGTGRAFLF TRBJ1-4 TRBV7-2
CASSQGPIYGYTF TRBJ1-2 TRBV14
CASSDIFTSGSTDTQYF TRBJ2-3 TRBV19
CASGTGFNYGYTF TRBJ1-2 TRBV2
CAWSEGRKGNQPQHF TRBJ1-5 TRBV30
CASSRTGGSNTEAFF TRBJ1-1 TRBV11-3
CASSRRTGRDTEAFF TRBJ1-1 TRBV18
CASSLVEDTEAFF TRBJ1-1 TRBV7-9
CASSLVSNRLDEQYF TRBJ2-7 TRBV5-1
CASSQDREGVKNTEAFF TRBJ1-1 TRBV4-1
CASSPRVAGVSDTQYF TRBJ2-3 TRBV19
CASSATTNTEAFF TRBJ1-1 TRBV6-4
CASSPDRASVAFF TRBJ1-1 TRBV27
CASSPIVGSVGDIQYF TRBJ2-4 TRBV5-1
CASSRQGTSHEQYF TRBJ2-7 TRBV19
CASSFSGTSSTDTQYF TRBJ2-3 TRBV5-1
CASSSAGVNTEAFF TRBJ1-1 TRBV7-8
CASSQRANTEAFF TRBJ1-1 TRBV6-4
CASSQGPQETQYF TRBJ2-5 TRBV11-1
CASSPQGTSPNEQYF TRBJ2-7 TRBV18
CASSSDRLAGVGEQFF TRBJ2-1 TRBV28
CASSLRVGGEAFF TRBJ1-1 TRBV7-8
CASSSLGGGGSYNEQFF TRBJ2-1 TRBV28
CASSPWTGQSGANVLTF TRBJ2-6 TRBV18
CAWSSDRGDMQYF TRBJ2-3 TRBV30
CASSLSTYGYTF TRBJ1-2 TRBV6-1